Below, 16 T cell receptor beta chains from the same sample are listed, as sequenced in a study of tumor-infiltrating lymphocytes in primary liver carcinoma. Blood RNA originated from unsorted whole blood, with germline DNA additionally extracted. Production of TCR beta cDNA used roughly 0.55 ug total RNA together with a constant-region primer. Libraries covering TCR beta were generated through three nested multiplex PCR rounds (using a slightly modified ARM-PCR). The first two PCR rounds used TRBV1-TRBV30 forward primers with a C-beta reverse primer, roughly 10 cycles each. TCRdb re-analysed the multiplex PCR reads in MiXCR, keeping a single row per CDR3 protein. The sample lists 150,000 to 200,000 distinct CDR3 sequences; around 60% were seen once. Sequenced material: peripheral blood. The receptors stem from a woman aged 60-75 years with primary liver carcinoma and hepatitis B virus infection.

V is TRBV11-3 and J is TRBJ2-7; D is undetermined. CDR1 is SGHNT, CDR2 YENEEA, per germline. V was clipped by 1 base and J by 2 bases, with 9 bases between them. The CDR3 consists of 14 residues. DNA for the CDR3: TGTGCCAGCAGCTTAGGTACGGATACCTACGAGCAGTACTTC. Its translation: CASSLGTDTYEQYF.

Of note for this clonotype: One base away lies a much larger clone, so this may be a sequencing read error. The chain has TRBV6-1 and TRBJ2-7; no definite D call. CDR1 MNHNS and CDR2 SASEGT come from the germline V gene. The CDR3 has 11 amino acids. Here the CDR3 DNA reads TGTGCCAGCAGTGCCTCCTACGAGCAGTGCTTC. Protein sequence: CASSASYEQCF.

On this clonotype itself: A much larger clone lies a single base off, so this may be a read error. J is TRBJ2-7 and V is TRBV6-1; TRBD2 might be the D (5 bases). The CDR3 is 14 residues long. Germline lookup yields CDR1 MNHNS and CDR2 SASEGT. Trimming took off 7 bases at V and 2 bases at J, with 15 bases between the two ends. CDR3: CASIQRLLAYEQYF. The CDR3 DNA follows: TGTGCCAGCATCCAGAGACTACTAGCCTACGAGCAGTACTTC.

Points on this clonotype: A much bigger clone sits one base away, suggesting this may be a read error. CDR3 residues: CANSFRQEAYEQYF. CDR3 DNA sequence: TGTGCCAACAGCTTTCGGCAGGAAGCCTACGAGCAGTACTTC. The chain uses TRBV5-6 and TRBJ2-7; no reliable D call. Germline V gene lookup returns CDR1 SGHDT and CDR2 YYEEEE. The CDR3 has 14 amino acids.

To note about this clonotype: This may be a read error: a much more frequent sequence differs by one nucleotide. The chain is built from TRBV6-1 and TRBJ1-6, with D perhaps matching TRBD1 (5 bases). The CDR3 sequence is 15 residues long. From germline, CDR1 is MNHNS and CDR2 SASEGT. This chain's CDR3 is CASKIGRGDNSLLHF. The DNA for the CDR3 is TGTGCCAGCAAGATCGGACGAGGGGATAATTCACTCCTCCACTTT.

For this clonotype: A much larger clone differs from this one at a single base, so this may be a read error. J is TRBJ2-3 and V is TRBV12-3 or TRBV12-4, with a possible D match to TRBD2 (6 bases). The CDR3 covers 15 residues. The CDR3 coding sequence is TGTGCCAGCGGTTTTTCCGGGAGACGTACAGATACGCAGTATTTT. Translation: CASGFSGRRTDTQYF.

Only a few counts were recorded for this clonotype. The junction departs from germline at one end; a sequencing error may be responsible. This sequence joins TRBV5-1 and TRBJ2-5; TRBD2 aligns across 11 bases. CDR3 length: 15 residues. Germline CDR1 and CDR2: SGHRS and YFSETQ. CDR3: CASSSLAGGQETQYF. CDR3 in DNA: TGCGCTAGCAGCAGTCTAGCGGGGGGACAAGAGACCCAGTACTTC.

Details on this clonotype: The conserved phenylalanine or tryptophan normally closing the CDR3 is absent here, so this likely arose from a read error. V is TRBV11-2 and J is TRBJ1-1; unclear D gene. CDR3 length: 13 amino acids. Germline V gene sequence: CDR1 SGHAT, CDR2 FQNNGV. The CDR3 DNA reads TGTGTCAGCAGCTTATCCCCCAACACTGAAGCTTTCTTA. This translates into CVSSLSPNTEAFL.

Points on this clonotype: Sequence at one end of the junction differs from germline and may be a read error. The chain carries TRBV5-1 and TRBJ2-1; possibly TRBD2 for D (6 bases). Germline CDR1 reads SGHRS; CDR2 reads YFSETQ. The CDR3 loop spans 15 amino acids. The CDR3 spells CASSLDGSSYNERFF. The CDR3 region has the DNA TGCGCCAGCAGCTTGGACGGGAGTTCCTACAATGAGCGGTTCTTC.

In this sample, this clonotype turned up a few times. This chain links TRBV5-1 with TRBJ2-7; TRBD1 agrees at 7 bases. This CDR3 is built from 14 residues. From germline, CDR1 is SGHRS and CDR2 YFSETQ. With V trimmed by 4 bases and J by 1 base, 5 bases remained unmatched. In nucleotides, the CDR3 is TGCGCCAGCAGCCCGGGACAGTTGTCCTACGAGCAGTACTTC. Its translation is CASSPGQLSYEQYF.

The chain combines TRBV29-1 with TRBJ2-5; the match to TRBD2 covers 8 bases. Germline CDR1 and CDR2: SQVTM and ANQGSEA. The J segment lost 5 bases and the V segment lost 1 base, leaving 21 bases of the junction unmatched. The CDR3 sequence is 19 residues long. For the CDR3, the DNA is TGCAGCGTTGAAGGCCGCCTACTAGCGGACTTTTCATTCCAGGAGACCCAGTACTTC. Residues: CSVEGRLLADFSFQETQYF.

This clonotype was seen once. An end of the junction differs from the germline gene, which may be a read error. This chain links TRBV11-2 with TRBJ2-6, with D perhaps being TRBD1 or TRBD2 (5 bases each). CDR3 length: 16 amino acids. Germline V gene data show CDR1 as SGHAT and CDR2 as FQNNGV. CDR3 in amino acids: CASSLGRNSEANVLTF. The CDR3 DNA reads as TGTGCCAGCAGCTTGGGACGGAATTCTGAGGCCAACGTCCTGACTTTC.

Concerning this clonotype itself: Mismatch with germline at one junction end may stem from a read error. The rearrangement joins TRBV5-5 to TRBJ2-7; tentatively, D is TRBD2 (5 bases). The CDR3 contains 13 residues. Germline CDR1 reads SGHKS; CDR2 reads YYEKEE (reference sequence). In DNA, the CDR3 is TGTGCCAACAGCCGTCCCGCGGGCCACGAGCAGTACTTC. It encodes CANSRPAGHEQYF.

The gene calls are TRBV28 and TRBJ2-4; the match to TRBD1 covers 8 bases. The CDR3 is 13 amino acids. Trimming at V came to 5 bases and at J to 9 bases, leaving 6 bases not matched to a gene. CDR1 and CDR2 (germline): MDHEN, SYDVKM. As DNA, the CDR3 is TGTGCCAGCAGTCAACGACAGGGGAGCATTCAGTACTTC. This gives the protein CASSQRQGSIQYF. The full variable domain, with the rest looked up from reference TRBV28 and TRBJ2-4, is DVKVTQSSRYLVKRTGEKVFLECVQDMDHENMFWYRQDPGLGLRLIYFSYDVKMKEKGDIPEGYSVSREKKERFSLILESASTNQTSMYLCASSQRQGSIQYFGAGTRLSVL.

This clonotype occurred a few times. A much larger clone lies one base from this, so it may be a read error. The V and J genes are TRBV4-1 and TRBJ2-5, with 12 bases fitting TRBD2. The CDR3 is 15 amino acids. Looked up from germline, CDR1 is MGHRA and CDR2 is YSYEKL. The CDR3 sequence: CASSDGLAGWETQHF. CDR3 sequence (DNA): TGCGCCAGCAGCGATGGACTAGCGGGATGGGAGACCCAGCACTTC.

This clonotype was observed at least ten times. The J gene is TRBJ2-5, the V gene TRBV10-2; 12 bases match TRBD2. This CDR3 has 14 residues. V shed 8 bases, J shed 4 bases, and the junction held 5 bases outside the gene matches. Germline loops: CDR1 WSHSY, CDR2 SAAADI. CDR3 nucleotide sequence: TGCGCCAGCGGACTAGCGGGATTAGCAGAGACCCAGTACTTC. Its protein product is CASGLAGLAETQYF.